This T cell receptor (beta chain) was captured by sequencing in a study of Ad26.COV2.S vaccination and SARS-CoV-2 variants. As to treatment: roughly 20 received Ad26.COV2.S at low or high dose, single or two shots; about 5 received placebo; per-sample allocation not given. Day 63 after the first injection of vaccine or placebo was the sampling time. An adult of 18-55 years in Boston served as donor. Vaccine was an Ad26 vector expressing Wuhan-strain SARS-CoV-2 spike. Findings of the study overall: Recipients of vaccine and of placebo showed similar breadth of their non-spike TCR repertoires. Researchers cautioned that TCR breadth and depth analyses may have underestimated total T cell responses.

TCRdb's table, derived via immunoSEQ multiplex PCR, lists solely in-frame clones and lacks some. Among roughly 400,000 clones listed, 90% were seen once. Points on this clone: The antigen is unknown.

Germline V CDR1 and CDR2: WSHSY, SAAADI. The V end was cut by 4 bases, the J end by 3 bases, with 5 bases between. There are 12 residues in the CDR3. The sequence derives from a person between 18 and 59 years old who received the Ad26.COV2.S COVID-19 vaccine or a placebo. The sequenced sample was peripheral blood, obtained in a trial of Ad26.COV2.S vaccine versus placebo. The chain recombines TRBV10-2 with TRBJ2-3, with unresolved D. The CDR3 nucleotides read TGCGCCAGCAGTGGGGGTACAGATACGCAGTATTTT. The encoded protein is CASSGGTDTQYF.